This TCR beta chain was captured by sequencing in a study of quantifying T cell responses using KT2 cells. Study overall: RNA was reverse transcribed with TCR alpha and beta constant-region primers. Under optimum conditions, T4 ligation efficiency was estimated at more than 9.5%. The second PCR was a qPCR stopped at a predetermined fluorescence threshold.

Germline V CDR1 and CDR2: SGDLS, YYNGEE. After removal of 0 bases from V and 3 bases from J, the junction contained 3 bases not matched to a gene. The CDR3 extends over 16 amino acids. In this sample, this clonotype turned up many times. The cDNA 3' end received a ligated oligonucleotide with a UMI. An equimolar mix of RC1.1 and RC1.2 primed the beta chain across TRBC1 and TRBC2. From the second PCR onward, TCR alpha and beta chains were processed separately. TCRdb re-called the UMI-ligation and nested PCR reads through MiXCR, storing one row per CDR3 protein. The table includes under 35,000 distinct CDR3 sequences, over 9% detected once.

Sequencing was done on a sample of PBMCs spiked with cells of the T cell clone KT2. The genes are TRBV9 and TRBJ2-7; 13 bases align to TRBD2. This TCR was sampled from a human donor. The CDR3 here is CASSVGGTSGIYEQYF. CDR3 sequence (DNA): TGTGCCAGCAGCGTAGGGGGGACTAGCGGGATCTACGAGCAGTACTTC. Looking up the rest from reference TRBV9 and TRBJ2-7 gives the full variable domain: DSGVTQTPKHLITATGQRVTLRCSPRSGDLSVYWYQQSLDQGLQFLIQYYNGEERAKGNILERFSAQQFPDLHSELNLSSLELGDSALYFCASSVGGTSGIYEQYFGPGTRLTVT.